This entry concerns a single TCR beta chain. Its antigen is unknown. This sample stems from a study of cytomegalovirus exposure and HLA in healthy donors. Findings of the study overall: A missense DCLRE1C variant was associated with V- and J-gene trimming of TCR beta chains in a later analysis, and an independent cohort replicated the association.

The CDR3 runs to 14 residues. V gave up 1 base and J gave up 6 bases, with 13 bases separating them. Germline V gives CDR1 SGHVS, CDR2 FQNEAQ. 13 Jbeta primers and 60 Vbeta primers were used for the PCR. In the original processing: A later analysis tallied 75 million to 80 million unique TCR beta chains, roughly 11 million of them shared. Profiled with immunoSEQ multiplex PCR; TCRdb holds only in-frame clones, not every one. V and J calls and clone size are those listed in that table; D and trimming were worked out from the DNA. The sample shows some 130,000 clones, about 80% of them seen only once. The chain uses TRBV7-8 and TRBJ2-7, with a tentative D call TRBD2 (6 bases). Sequencing was carried out using PBMCs. This receptor was obtained from a man aged 30-40 years in good health and CMV-seronegative. CDR3 nucleotide sequence: TGTGCCAGCAGCTTAGAGCCGGGAGTGCGCGAGCAGTACTTC. Translation: CASSLEPGVREQYF.